These 13 T cell receptor beta chains came from one sample sequenced in a study of HIV-infected patients and healthy controls. Reverse transcription used roughly 480 ng RNA and constant-region primers for alpha and beta. Each of the alpha and beta chains got its own library through chain-specific third strand synthesis with indices. A single record per CDR3 protein comes from TCRdb applying MiXCR to the 5' RACE reads. The top ten hold 8% to 9.5% of the sample, which has fewer than 20,000 distinct CDR3 sequences, about 7% seen once. No cell fractionation was done, so the repertoire covers all unsorted peripheral blood T cells. The specimen sequenced was blood. The source is an adult in good health.

This clonotype was seen at least ten times. The chain has TRBV12-3 or TRBV12-4 and TRBJ2-5; TRBD1 is a possible D gene (6 bases). This CDR3 is 16 amino acids long. V lost 5 bases to trimming and J lost 3 bases, with 19 bases between them. The CDR3 DNA follows: TGTGCCAGCAGTCCACCGGGCAGAGGGGGAAAAGAGACCCAGTACTTC. It is translated as CASSPPGRGGKETQYF.

This clonotype appeared many times. The chain joins TRBV4-3 to TRBJ1-5; no clear D. Germline CDR1 LGHNA, CDR2 YSLEER. This CDR3 has 15 residues. The V end was cut by 4 bases, the J end by 0 bases, with 10 bases between. CDR3 sequence (DNA): TGCGCCAGCAGCCCGGACCGTCATAGCAATCAGCCCCAGCATTTT. It specifies CASSPDRHSNQPQHF.

This clonotype appeared many times. This chain links TRBV12-3 or TRBV12-4 with TRBJ2-6; the D is unclear. This CDR3 spans 15 amino acids. Trimming stripped 2 bases from V and 2 bases from J, with 7 bases between. This CDR3 is CASSLRRPGANVLTF. The CDR3 region has the DNA TGTGCCAGCAGTTTACGGCGCCCTGGGGCCAACGTCCTGACTTTC.

The chain uses TRBV7-3 and TRBJ1-1; a weak D match, TRBD1 (5 bases). CDR3 length: 14 amino acids. Per the germline V gene, CDR1 is SGHTA and CDR2 is FQGTGA. Trimming stripped 1 base from V and 4 bases from J, with 10 bases between. The CDR3 here is CASSLKGTGTEAFF. CDR3 coding DNA: TGTGCCAGCAGCTTAAAGGGGACTGGCACTGAAGCTTTCTTT.

This clonotype was found many times. The rearrangement links TRBV19 to TRBJ2-7; D is unresolved. Germline loops: CDR1 LNHDA, CDR2 SQIVND (reference sequence). V was shortened by 3 bases and J by 6 bases, with 15 bases between the two germline ends. The CDR3 is made up of 14 amino acids. The CDR3 here is CASSMPGRFSEQYF. In DNA, the CDR3 is TGTGCCAGTAGTATGCCGGGCAGGTTCTCCGAGCAGTACTTC.

This clonotype was seen repeatedly, ten times or more. V gene TRBV6-2 or TRBV6-3 combines with J gene TRBJ2-1; 11 bases match TRBD1. Germline loops: CDR1 MNHEY, CDR2 SVGEGT. The J segment lost 8 bases and the V segment lost 6 bases, leaving 12 bases of the junction unmatched. The CDR3 length is 16 residues. CDR3 sequence: CASSHMPGQGGDEQFF. CDR3 sequence (DNA): TGTGCCAGCAGCCACATGCCGGGACAGGGGGGTGATGAGCAGTTCTTC.

This clonotype has a count of ten or more. The chain has TRBV28 and TRBJ2-3, with D possibly matching TRBD2 (7 bases). From germline, CDR1 is MDHEN and CDR2 SYDVKM. There are 18 residues in the CDR3. V lost 5 bases, J lost 2 bases, and 23 bases lay in between. In DNA form, the CDR3 reads TGTGCCAGCAGTCCCCGGGGAGGGGGTCTCTCGTACACAGATACGCAGTATTTT. Protein: CASSPRGGGLSYTDTQYF.

This clonotype showed up many times. The rearrangement links TRBV11-2 to TRBJ2-1; the D call may be TRBD1 or TRBD2 (5 bases each). This CDR3 comprises 18 residues. Germline lookup yields CDR1 SGHAT and CDR2 FQNNGV. Trimming cost V 1 base and J 0 bases, with 16 bases left between them. The CDR3 protein is CASSLVYGSGGSYNEQFF. CDR3 sequence (DNA): TGTGCCAGCAGCTTAGTGTACGGCAGTGGGGGCTCCTACAATGAGCAGTTCTTC.

This clonotype was detected many times. In DNA form, the CDR3 reads TGTGCCAGCAGCTTGCGAGCCCAGAACACTGAAGCTTTCTTT. The encoded protein is CASSLRAQNTEAFF. The chain is built from TRBV7-9 and TRBJ1-1; D not resolved. This CDR3 has 14 residues. Trimming stripped 3 bases from V and 1 base from J, with 9 bases between. Germline CDR1 is SEHNR and CDR2 is FQNEAQ (reference sequence).

Many counts were recorded for this clonotype. This rearrangement joins TRBV5-4 to TRBJ2-1; TRBD2 might be the D (5 bases). Germline-derived CDR1 and CDR2 are SGHNT and YYREEE (reference sequence). V was clipped by 2 bases and J by 4 bases, with 10 bases between them. The CDR3 has 14 residues. The CDR3 region has the DNA TGTGCCAGCAGCTTTTTTGGGAGTTACAATGAGCAGTTCTTC. Encoded protein: CASSFFGSYNEQFF.

This clonotype was seen repeatedly, ten times or more. J is TRBJ1-1 and V is TRBV29-1, with D unresolved. The CDR3 loop spans 13 amino acids. V was pared by 0 bases and J by 4 bases, with 9 bases between. The V gene's germline CDR1 is SQVTM and CDR2 ANQGSEA. CDR3 in DNA: TGCAGCGTTGAAGAGCCCCGGGGCACTGAAGCTTTCTTT. Residues: CSVEEPRGTEAFF.

In its sample, this clonotype is medium-sized. V usage is TRBV4-3 and J usage is TRBJ1-1, with D possibly matching TRBD1 (5 bases). V was clipped by 0 bases and J by 0 bases, with 8 bases between them. CDR3 length: 15 residues. Germline V gene lookup returns CDR1 LGHNA and CDR2 YSLEER. CDR3 DNA: TGCGCCAGCAGCCAAGAGCAGGGCATGAACACTGAAGCTTTCTTT. It translates to CASSQEQGMNTEAFF.

This clonotype was recorded many times. The rearrangement joins TRBV6-6 to TRBJ2-7, with TRBD2 matching 11 bases. The CDR3 totals 15 residues. Trimming took 7 bases from V and 7 from J; bases not matched to a gene: 12. Germline V lookup: CDR1 MNHNY, CDR2 SVGAGI (reference sequence). CDR3: CASTLKLAGVGEQYF. The DNA for the CDR3 is TGTGCCAGCACCTTAAAACTAGCGGGAGTGGGAGAGCAGTACTTC.